A single sample gave rise to the 30 T cell receptor beta chains below, sequenced in a study of technical replicates of blood from several donors. Sequenced by immunoSEQ multiplex PCR; TCRdb stores in-frame clones only, minus some. Counted here are some 56,000 clones, roughly 96% occurring once; the ten biggest clones make up around 3%. The sample comprised PBMCs. The receptors stem from a human donor in good health. Some clones in this sample may be carry-over from other donors' samples.

This rearrangement joins TRBV4-2 to TRBJ2-7; a weak D match, TRBD2 (5 bases). From germline, CDR1 is LGHNA and CDR2 YNFKEQ. This CDR3 has 14 residues. Trimming shortened V by 0 bases and J by 1 base, and 7 bases separated the two germline ends. The CDR3 spells CASSQEWRSYEQYF. CDR3 bases: TGTGCCAGCAGCCAAGAATGGAGGTCCTACGAGCAGTACTTC.

The chain has TRBV5-1 and TRBJ2-1, with 7 bases lining up with TRBD2. Germline V gene sequence: CDR1 SGHRS, CDR2 YFSETQ. With 4 bases clipped from V and 0 bases from J, the junction kept 7 bases outside the gene matches. This CDR3 comprises 16 residues. The CDR3 reads CASSVIGGNSYNEQFF. The CDR3 DNA sequence: TGCGCCAGCAGCGTTATCGGGGGGAACTCCTACAATGAGCAGTTCTTC.

The chain is built from TRBV2 and TRBJ2-1; D may be TRBD2 (6 bases). Trimming removed 8 bases at V and 5 bases at J, with 22 bases between. The length of the CDR3 is 16 residues. Per germline, CDR1 SNHLY and CDR2 FYNNEI. CDR3 DNA: TGTGCCAGCGGGGACTTGTTAGTCCTACAACACAATGAGCAGTTCTTC. It encodes CASGDLLVLQHNEQFF.

V and J are TRBV2 and TRBJ1-2; 9 nucleotides match TRBD1. CDR3 size: 15 residues. Germline trimming cut 3 bases from V and 3 bases from J; bases unmatched to any gene: 5. Per the germline V gene, CDR1 is SNHLY and CDR2 is FYNNEI. Here the CDR3 DNA reads TGTGCCAGCAGTGACCCCCGGGACAGGGACTATGGCTACACCTTC. Translation: CASSDPRDRDYGYTF.

The V gene is TRBV10-3, the J gene TRBJ2-7, with 9 nucleotides matching TRBD1. The V segment lost 7 bases and the J segment 6 bases; nucleotides outside the gene matches: 7. Germline V gene sequence: CDR1 ENHRY, CDR2 SYGVKD. This CDR3 spans 13 amino acids. The CDR3 nucleotides read TGTGCCATCAACCGGGACAGGGTCGGCGAGCAGTACTTC. It specifies CAINRDRVGEQYF.

The rearrangement joins TRBV2 to TRBJ1-2; 7 bases are shared with TRBD1. The germline CDR1 and CDR2 sequences are SNHLY and FYNNEI. V was pared by 6 bases and J by 7 bases, with 5 bases of the junction left unmatched. The CDR3 has 12 residues. Here the CDR3 DNA reads TGTGCCAGCAGAGCTACAGGGGTTGGCTACACCTTC. As protein: CASRATGVGYTF.

V usage is TRBV29-1 and J usage is TRBJ2-2, with 9 bases that match TRBD2. This CDR3 spans 14 amino acids. V was clipped by 4 bases and J by 3 bases; unmatched bases: 3. The germline V gene has CDR1 SQVTM and CDR2 ANQGSEA. DNA of the CDR3: TGCAGCGTTGCTAGCGGGACCTACACCGGGGAGCTGTTTTTT. This codes for CSVASGTYTGELFF.

V gene TRBV12-5 combines with J gene TRBJ1-6; D gene ambiguous. Germline loops: CDR1 LGHNT, CDR2 FRNRAP. V was trimmed by 5 bases and J by 8 bases, leaving 10 bases between them. The CDR3 is made up of 13 amino acids. The CDR3 DNA is TGTGCTAGTGGTCAAATCCGGGATTCACCCCTCCACTTT. Translation: CASGQIRDSPLHF.

This chain connects TRBV29-1 to TRBJ2-3, with 8 positions matching TRBD1. J lost 1 base, V lost 7 bases, and 16 bases had no gene match. The V gene's germline CDR1 is SQVTM and CDR2 ANQGSEA. This CDR3 is 17 amino acids long. The CDR3 region is CSGRIGQGVGGTDTQYF. The DNA of the CDR3 is TGCAGCGGACGGATAGGACAGGGAGTTGGGGGCACAGATACGCAGTATTTT.

The chain uses TRBV30 and TRBJ2-1; D uncertain. The V gene lost 4 bases and the J gene lost 4 bases, with 11 bases spanning the gap. Germline CDR1 GTSNPN, CDR2 SVGIG (reference sequence). The CDR3 has 13 residues. CDR3: CAWTTTGYNEQFF. CDR3 nucleotide sequence: TGTGCCTGGACCACAACGGGTTACAATGAGCAGTTCTTC. Full variable domain (rest looked up from reference TRBV30 and TRBJ2-1): SQTIHQWPATLVQPVGSPLSLECTVEGTSNPNLYWYRQAAGRGLQLLFYSVGIGQISSEVPQNLSASRPQDRQFILSSKKLLLSDSGFYLCAWTTTGYNEQFFGPGTRLTVL.

The chain uses TRBV6-6 and TRBJ2-3; TRBD1 is a possible D gene (5 bases). There are 11 residues in the CDR3. The V end lost 6 bases, the J end lost 13 bases, and 14 bases lay between the germline ends. CDR1 is MNHNY, CDR2 SVGAGI, per germline (reference sequence). CDR3 amino acids: CASRTGPREYF. The CDR3 DNA is TGTGCCAGCAGGACCGGGCCCAGGGAGTATTTT.

The chain recombines TRBV30 with TRBJ1-2, with TRBD1 matching over 7 bases. Germline values: CDR1 GTSNPN, CDR2 SVGIG (reference sequence). V gave up 1 base and J gave up 4 bases; unmatched junction bases: 3. This CDR3 comprises 13 residues. The CDR3 nucleotides are TGTGCCTGGAGTGGGGGACAGATCTATGGCTACACCTTC. Its protein is CAWSGGQIYGYTF.

The chain links TRBV10-3 to TRBJ1-2; D remains ambiguous. CDR1 ENHRY and CDR2 SYGVKD come from the germline V gene. V lost 0 bases and J 7 bases, leaving 9 bases between the germline ends. The CDR3 has 13 amino acids. As DNA, the CDR3 is TGTGCCATCAGTGAGTCCGAATCCGGTGGCTACACCTTC. Protein: CAISESESGGYTF.

The rearrangement uses TRBV7-2 and TRBJ2-1; D unclear. The germline V and J ends were trimmed by 5 bases and 10 bases, with 15 bases remaining between them. Germline V CDR1 and CDR2: SGHTA, FQGNSA. This CDR3 comprises 13 residues. CDR3 sequence (DNA): TGTGCCAGCAGCATCCTTGATGGCGGAGAGCAGTTCTTC. Its protein is CASSILDGGEQFF.

The chain recombines TRBV7-7 with TRBJ2-2; unclear D gene. The CDR3 covers 15 residues. The V and J ends lost 1 base and 4 bases respectively, with 10 bases between them. CDR1 is SSHAT and CDR2 is FNYEAQ in the germline V gene (reference sequence). CDR3 nucleotide sequence: TGTGCCAGCAGCTTAGGATTGAGCTCCACCGGGGAGCTGTTTTTT. It is translated as CASSLGLSSTGELFF.

The genes are TRBV2 and TRBJ2-3; TRBD2 matches at 15 bases. Germline CDR1 reads SNHLY; CDR2 reads FYNNEI. The V segment lost 6 bases and the J segment 8 bases; nucleotides outside the gene matches: 9. The CDR3 consists of 16 residues. The CDR3 spells CASSLPGLAGGGTQYF. The CDR3 nucleotides are TGTGCCAGCAGCCTCCCGGGACTAGCGGGGGGCGGTACGCAGTATTTT.

This chain joins TRBV7-3 and TRBJ2-7; TRBD2 agrees at 8 bases. Germline V lookup: CDR1 SGHTA, CDR2 FQGTGA. This CDR3 spans 14 amino acids. V shed 2 bases and J 0 bases; nucleotides not matched to a gene: 0. The CDR3 loop is CASSLAGGSYEQYF. CDR3 coding DNA: TGTGCCAGCAGCTTAGCGGGAGGCTCCTACGAGCAGTACTTC.

The chain is built from TRBV29-1 and TRBJ2-1; 8 bases align to TRBD2. The J segment lost 8 bases and the V segment lost 6 bases, leaving 15 bases of the junction unmatched. The CDR3 extends over 15 amino acids. Germline V gives CDR1 SQVTM, CDR2 ANQGSEA. CDR3 sequence (DNA): TGCAGCGTCATACAGCAGAGCGGGAGAAAGGATGAGCAGTTCTTC. It yields the protein CSVIQQSGRKDEQFF.

The V call is TRBV7-3, the J call TRBJ2-2, with 8 bases identical to TRBD2. This CDR3 contains 15 residues. In germline, CDR1 is SGHTA, CDR2 FQGTGA. V dropped 5 bases and J dropped 0; count of bases not matched to a gene: 2. The CDR3 sequence: CASSILAANTGELFF. The DNA of the CDR3 is TGTGCCAGCAGCATACTAGCGGCGAACACCGGGGAGCTGTTTTTT.

J is TRBJ2-5 and V is TRBV9; TRBD2 matches 13 bases. CDR1 is SGDLS and CDR2 is YYNGEE in the germline V gene. The CDR3 has 16 amino acids. V lost 0 bases and J lost 2; bases outside the gene matches: 1. Here the CDR3 reads CASSVAGLAGQETQYF. The CDR3 region has the DNA TGTGCCAGCAGCGTAGCGGGACTAGCGGGACAAGAGACCCAGTACTTC. Complete variable domain (other parts from reference TRBV9 and TRBJ2-5): DSGVTQTPKHLITATGQRVTLRCSPRSGDLSVYWYQQSLDQGLQFLIQYYNGEERAKGNILERFSAQQFPDLHSELNLSSLELGDSALYFCASSVAGLAGQETQYFGPGTRLLVL.

The V gene is TRBV30, the J gene TRBJ2-5; TRBD1 aligns across 10 bases. This CDR3 has 14 residues. CDR1 and CDR2 (germline): GTSNPN, SVGIG (reference sequence). J was trimmed by 5 bases and V by 3 bases; bases with no gene match: 6. Here the CDR3 DNA reads TGTGCCTGGAGCCGGGGACAGGGGAGCGAGACCCAGTACTTC. Amino acid sequence: CAWSRGQGSETQYF.

The rearrangement links TRBV7-8 to TRBJ1-6; TRBD1 is a possible D gene (5 bases). The CDR3 length is 16 residues. Trimming cost V 1 base and J 6 bases, with 13 bases left between them. Germline-derived CDR1 and CDR2 are SGHVS and FQNEAQ. The chain's CDR3 is CASSLVPRQFNSPLHF. The CDR3 bases are TGTGCCAGCAGCTTAGTGCCGAGACAGTTTAATTCACCCCTCCACTTT.

The chain links TRBV7-9 to TRBJ2-2, with TRBD1 matching 8 bases. Trimming at V came to 4 bases and at J to 5 bases, leaving 6 bases not matched to a gene. Germline CDR1 is SEHNR and CDR2 is FQNEAQ (reference sequence). The CDR3 contains 15 residues. The CDR3, as DNA: TGTGCCAGCAGCTCCCGGGACAGGTTGACCGGGGAGCTGTTTTTT. Its translation is CASSSRDRLTGELFF.

The J gene is TRBJ1-1, the V gene TRBV7-2; possible D gene TRBD1, 5 bases. The V and J ends lost 1 base and 1 base respectively, with 13 bases between them. This CDR3 has 16 amino acids. CDR1 and CDR2 from the germline V gene are SGHTA and FQGNSA. CDR3 in amino acids: CASSLVPGGANTEAFF. Here the CDR3 DNA reads TGTGCCAGCAGCTTAGTCCCTGGAGGGGCGAACACTGAAGCTTTCTTT.

The chain employs TRBV7-2 and TRBJ1-3, with unresolved D. Germline V gives CDR1 SGHTA, CDR2 FQGNSA. Trimming stripped 5 bases from V and 0 bases from J, with 14 bases between. The CDR3 is 16 residues long. The CDR3 region is CASSIIMTTSGNTIYF. CDR3 sequence (DNA): TGTGCCAGCAGCATTATCATGACAACCTCTGGAAACACCATATATTTT.

Only one count was recorded for this clone. The CDR3 DNA reads TGCGCCAGCAGCCAAGGAAGGGGGTGGACTGAAGCTTTCTTT. It codes for CASSQGRGWTEAFF. The rearrangement joins TRBV4-1 to TRBJ1-1; D might be TRBD1 (6 bases). Germline CDR1 reads MGHRA; CDR2 reads YSYEKL. The V and J ends lost 1 base and 5 bases respectively, with 11 bases between them. The length of the CDR3 is 14 residues.

The J gene is TRBJ1-5, the V gene TRBV5-1; TRBD1 agrees at 7 bases. There are 15 residues in the CDR3. V dropped 3 bases and J dropped 2; count of bases not matched to a gene: 5. Germline V gene sequence: CDR1 SGHRS, CDR2 YFSETQ. CDR3 in DNA: TGCGCCAGCAGCTACGACGGACAGGGCAATCAGCCCCAGCATTTT. It yields the protein CASSYDGQGNQPQHF.

The rearrangement links TRBV12-2 to TRBJ2-7; TRBD2 is taken as the D call from the table, unchecked against the DNA. TRBV12-2 is described as a pseudogene. There are 15 residues in the CDR3. DNA for the CDR3: TGTGCAAGTCGCTTAGTGTCTAGCGGACACTACGAGCAGTACTTC. It specifies CASRLVSSGHYEQYF.

This clone has just one count. The CDR3, as DNA: TGTGCCAGCAGCTTCGGTGGGGCCATACCTAGCAATCAGCCCCAGCATTTT. This translates into CASSFGGAIPSNQPQHF. The V and J genes are TRBV7-2 and TRBJ1-5; a weak D match, TRBD1 (5 bases). The CDR3 contains 17 residues. Germline assignment: CDR1 SGHTA and CDR2 FQGNSA. Trimming took 3 bases from V and 0 from J, leaving 15 bases between them.

CDR3 nucleotides: TGCGCCAGCAGCCCGGGACAGCTCGGGGGGACCCAGTACTTC. Its protein is CASSPGQLGGTQYF. The V and J genes are TRBV5-1 and TRBJ2-5; TRBD1 is a possible D gene (7 bases). CDR3 length: 14 amino acids. Trimming left V 4 bases short and J 7 bases short, with 17 bases between. Germline-derived CDR1 and CDR2 are SGHRS and YFSETQ.